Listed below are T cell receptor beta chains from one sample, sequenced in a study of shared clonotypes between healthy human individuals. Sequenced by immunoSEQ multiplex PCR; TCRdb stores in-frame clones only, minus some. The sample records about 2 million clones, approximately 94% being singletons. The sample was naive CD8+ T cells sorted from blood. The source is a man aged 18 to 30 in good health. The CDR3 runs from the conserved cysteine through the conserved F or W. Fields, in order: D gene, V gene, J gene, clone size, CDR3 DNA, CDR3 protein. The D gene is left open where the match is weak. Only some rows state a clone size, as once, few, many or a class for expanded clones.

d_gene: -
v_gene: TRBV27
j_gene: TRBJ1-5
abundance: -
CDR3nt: TGTGCCAGCAGTTTAAGGGGTGAGCCCCAGCATTTT
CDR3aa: CASSLRGEPQHF

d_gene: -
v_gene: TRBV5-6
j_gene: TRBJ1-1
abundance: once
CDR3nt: TGTGCCAGCAGCTTAGCGGAGGGGGCTGAAGCTTTCTTT
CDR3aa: CASSLAEGAEAFF

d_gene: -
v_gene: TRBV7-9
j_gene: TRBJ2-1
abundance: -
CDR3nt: TGTGCCAGCAGCCAGTGGGCCCCCGAACAGTTCTTC
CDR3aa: CASSQWAPEQFF

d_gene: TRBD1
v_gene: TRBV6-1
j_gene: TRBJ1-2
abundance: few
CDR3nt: TGTGCCAGCACCGGACAGGGGGAAGGCTACACCTTC
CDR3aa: CASTGQGEGYTF

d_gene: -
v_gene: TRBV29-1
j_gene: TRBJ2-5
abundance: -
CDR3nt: TGCAGCGTTTCGACCGACAGGCTAAAGACCCAGTACTTC
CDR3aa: CSVSTDRLKTQYF

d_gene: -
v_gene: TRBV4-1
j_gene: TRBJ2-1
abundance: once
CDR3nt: TGCGCCAGCAGCCAAGCCCCAACTAGGGAGGCTGATGAGCAGTTCTTC
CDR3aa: CASSQAPTREADEQFF

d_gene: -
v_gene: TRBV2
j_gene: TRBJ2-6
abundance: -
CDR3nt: TGTGCCAGCAGTTCTCCGGGACTGAGAGGCGTCCTGACTTTC
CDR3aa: CASSSPGLRGVLTF

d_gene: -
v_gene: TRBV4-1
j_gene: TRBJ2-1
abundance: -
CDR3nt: TGCGCCAGCAGCCTATTACTGACCAATGAGCAGTTCTTC
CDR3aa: CASSLLLTNEQFF

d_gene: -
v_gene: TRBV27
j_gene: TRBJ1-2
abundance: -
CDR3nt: TGTGCCAGCAGTATCAGAGGGGACAACTATGGCTACACCTTC
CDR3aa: CASSIRGDNYGYTF

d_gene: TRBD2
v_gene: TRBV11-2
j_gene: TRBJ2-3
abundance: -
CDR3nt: TGTGCCAGCAGCTTAGGGCTAGCGGGACTCGACACAGATACGCAGTATTTT
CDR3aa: CASSLGLAGLDTDTQYF

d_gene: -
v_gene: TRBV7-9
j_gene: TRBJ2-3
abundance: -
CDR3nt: TGTGCCAGCAGCCAAACAGGAATCACAGATACGCAGTATTTT
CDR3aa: CASSQTGITDTQYF

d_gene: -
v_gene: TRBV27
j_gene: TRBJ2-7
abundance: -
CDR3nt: TGTGCCAGCAGCCCTATGGGGACACTAACCTACGAGCAGTACTTC
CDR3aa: CASSPMGTLTYEQYF

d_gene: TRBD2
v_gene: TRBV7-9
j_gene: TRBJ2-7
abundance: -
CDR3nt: TGTGCCAGCAGCTTAATGACTAGCGGGATATACGAGCAGTACTTC
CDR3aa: CASSLMTSGIYEQYF

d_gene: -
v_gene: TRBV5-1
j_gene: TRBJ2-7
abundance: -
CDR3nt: TGCGCCAGCAGCTTGAGCGAATCCCACGAGCAGTACTTC
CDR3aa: CASSLSESHEQYF

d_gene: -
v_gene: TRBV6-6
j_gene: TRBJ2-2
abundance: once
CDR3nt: TGTGCCAGCAGCCCCCGACTAGGGGTTGAAGGAGGGGAGCTGTTTTTT
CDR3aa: CASSPRLGVEGGELFF

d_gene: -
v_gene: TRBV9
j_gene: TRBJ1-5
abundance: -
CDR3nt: TGTGCCAGCAGCACGACCGAAGGTCAGCCCCAGCATTTT
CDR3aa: CASSTTEGQPQHF

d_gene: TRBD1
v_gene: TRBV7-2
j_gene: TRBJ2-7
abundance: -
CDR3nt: TGTGCCAGCAGTCTAATCACCGGGACAGGGTTCTACGAGCAGTACTTC
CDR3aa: CASSLITGTGFYEQYF